The 10 T cell receptor beta chains reported below all come from one sample, sequenced in a study of T cell changes during pregnancy in multiple sclerosis. Produced via immunoSEQ multiplex PCR; TCRdb's table is partial and in-frame only. The sample lists under 85,000 clones; roughly nine tenths were seen once. The source was CD4+ T cells from peripheral blood mononuclear cells, collected in the third trimester of pregnancy. The receptors were sampled from a female donor in good health, enrolled as a control in a pregnancy study.

This clone was seen a single time. The V and J genes are TRBV7-9 and TRBJ1-2; D is ambiguous. The germline V gene has CDR1 SEHNR and CDR2 FQNEAQ (reference sequence). With 1 base removed from V and 4 bases from J, the gap between germline ends came to 7 bases. The CDR3 is 13 amino acids. This CDR3 is CASSLVQAYGYTF. The CDR3 DNA reads as TGTGCCAGCAGCTTAGTGCAGGCCTATGGCTACACCTTC.

The rearrangement links TRBV2 to TRBJ2-1; 8 bases match TRBD2. This CDR3 region has 12 residues. J gave up 9 bases and V 7 bases, and 5 bases lay outside the gene matches. The germline V gene encodes CDR1 SNHLY and CDR2 FYNNEI. The CDR3 DNA reads TGTGCCAGCACGGCGGGGGGTGGTGAGCAGTTCTTC. It encodes CASTAGGGEQFF.

This chain links TRBV4-3 with TRBJ2-1; TRBD2 matches at 11 bases. Germline V gene sequence: CDR1 LGHNA, CDR2 YSLEER. V shed 1 base and J 8 bases; nucleotides not matched to a gene: 10. The CDR3 loop spans 17 amino acids. CDR3 protein: CASSQVAISGGAHEQFF. The CDR3, as DNA: TGCGCCAGCAGCCAAGTAGCGATTAGCGGGGGGGCCCATGAGCAGTTCTTC.

The V and J genes are TRBV9 and TRBJ2-5, with TRBD1 identical over 10 bases. V lost 4 bases to trimming and J lost 2 bases; unmatched junction nucleotides: 5. The CDR3 length is 15 residues. Germline V gene sequence: CDR1 SGDLS, CDR2 YYNGEE. CDR3: CASSFRDRGQETQYF. In DNA, the CDR3 is TGTGCCAGCAGCTTCCGGGACAGGGGTCAAGAGACCCAGTACTTC. Looking up the rest from reference TRBV9 and TRBJ2-5 gives the full variable domain: DSGVTQTPKHLITATGQRVTLRCSPRSGDLSVYWYQQSLDQGLQFLIQYYNGEERAKGNILERFSAQQFPDLHSELNLSSLELGDSALYFCASSFRDRGQETQYFGPGTRLLVL.

This sequence joins TRBV5-4 and TRBJ1-1; D is possibly TRBD1 (6 bases). Trimming stripped 3 bases from V and 2 bases from J, with 14 bases between. There are 15 residues in the CDR3. Germline assignment: CDR1 SGHNT and CDR2 YYREEE (reference sequence). In DNA form, the CDR3 reads TGTGCCAGCAGCTCAGCCGGACAGCTCAACACTGAAGCTTTCTTT. Protein sequence: CASSSAGQLNTEAFF.

V is TRBV19 and J is TRBJ2-1; D unresolved. The ends were cut back, 1 base at V and 8 bases at J, with 6 bases in the middle. This CDR3 is 12 amino acids long. Germline V gene data show CDR1 as LNHDA and CDR2 as SQIVND (reference sequence). For the CDR3, the DNA is TGTGCCAGTAGTATAGGGGCCGATGAGCAGTTCTTC. Its protein product is CASSIGADEQFF.

This chain connects TRBV5-8 to TRBJ1-4; possibly TRBD1 for D (5 bases). There are 16 residues in the CDR3. Deletions cut 4 bases from V and 0 bases from J, with 13 bases between. Germline lookup yields CDR1 SGHTS and CDR2 YDEGEE. The CDR3 reads CASSEPGGATNEKLFF. The CDR3, as DNA: TGTGCCAGCAGCGAACCCGGGGGGGCAACTAATGAAAAACTGTTTTTT.

This chain links TRBV6-5 with TRBJ2-1; the D gene is possibly TRBD2 (5 bases). Germline loops: CDR1 MNHEY, CDR2 SVGAGI. V was trimmed by 5 bases and J by 9 bases, leaving 17 bases between them. The CDR3 sequence is 14 residues long. The CDR3 here is CASSLAIGPTEQFF. CDR3 nucleotides: TGTGCCAGCAGTCTAGCAATAGGCCCTACTGAGCAGTTCTTC.

This sequence joins TRBV7-2 and TRBJ2-5; 11 bases are a match to TRBD1. Per the germline V gene, CDR1 is SGHTA and CDR2 is FQGNSA. CDR3 size: 16 residues. V lost 5 bases, J lost 3 bases, and 8 bases stayed unmatched. CDR3 coding DNA: TGTGCCAGCAGCCCCTCCCGGGACAGGGGGGAAGAGACCCAGTACTTC. Translation gives CASSPSRDRGEETQYF.

This sequence joins TRBV20-1 and TRBJ2-1, with unresolved D. The CDR3 has 10 amino acids. CDR1 and CDR2 (germline): DFQATT, SNEGSKA (reference sequence). V was pared by 5 bases and J by 4 bases, with 3 bases between. The CDR3, as DNA: TGCAGTGCTCTTTACAATGAGCAGTTCTTC. Translation gives CSALYNEQFF.